These 24 T cell receptor beta chains were all obtained from the same sample, sequenced in a study of immune evolution from preneoplasia to lung adenocarcinoma (dated by TCRdb to the early 2020s). Library construction relied on the immunoSEQ multiplex PCR assay. TCRdb's version of the immuneACCESS table is confined to in-frame rearrangements and falls short of the full clone set. An unresolved V gene accounts for under half of the shortfall where checked; the remainder is of unknown origin. This sample is represented by around 6,100 clones; 65% to 80% of them were singletons. The ten largest clones add up to about 7% of the sample. The sample was FFPE lung adenocarcinoma in situ tissue. The cell subset or site label, read with the paper, signifies: preinvasive adenocarcinoma in situ (AIS). These TCRs come from a person aged 60-80 years with lung adenocarcinoma.

V is TRBV28 and J is TRBJ2-3; D is perhaps TRBD2 (6 bases). Germline CDR1 reads MDHEN; CDR2 reads SYDVKM. V was shortened by 7 bases and J by 6 bases, with 29 bases between the two germline ends. There are 18 residues in the CDR3. The CDR3 nucleotides read TGTGCCAGCACCCCCTCTCCACGACTAGGCCCGGGGGAGGATACGCAGTATTTT. Its translation is CASTPSPRLGPGEDTQYF.

V usage is TRBV7-8 and J usage is TRBJ2-5; either TRBD1 or TRBD2 may fit D (5 bases each). Per the germline V gene, CDR1 is SGHVS and CDR2 is FQNEAQ. CDR3 length equals 14 residues. Trimming removed 4 bases from V and 0 bases from J, with 9 bases in between. CDR3 nucleotide sequence: TGTGCCAGCAGCTCGGGACGGCACCAAGAGACCCAGTACTTC. This encodes CASSSGRHQETQYF. Together with reference TRBV7-8 and TRBJ2-5, the CDR3 gives the full variable domain: GAGVSQSPRYKVAKRGQDVALRCDPISGHVSLFWYQQALGQGPEFLTYFQNEAQLDKSGLPSDRFFAERPEGSVSTLKIQRTQQEDSAVYLCASSSGRHQETQYFGPGTRLLVL.

This chain joins TRBV27 and TRBJ2-7, with 9 positions matching TRBD1. Germline CDR1 and CDR2: MNHEY and SMNVEV (reference sequence). This CDR3 comprises 15 residues. V shed 2 bases, J shed 5 bases, and the junction held 7 bases outside the gene matches. For the CDR3, the DNA is TGTGCCAGCAGTTTAGGGACAGGGAGACCCAACGAGCAGTACTTC. This sequence encodes CASSLGTGRPNEQYF.

The rearrangement links TRBV6-1 to TRBJ1-3; D may be TRBD1 (5 bases). This CDR3 region has 15 residues. Germline CDR1 is MNHNS and CDR2 is SASEGT. Trimming removed 4 bases at V and 0 bases at J, with 10 bases between. The CDR3 sequence: CASSAAGGSGNTIYF. CDR3 coding DNA: TGTGCCAGCAGTGCTGCGGGGGGCTCTGGAAACACCATATATTTT.

The chain combines TRBV11-2 with TRBJ1-3, with TRBD1 matching 7 bases. The trim removed 5 bases at V and 7 bases at J, leaving 14 bases unmatched. The germline V gene encodes CDR1 SGHAT and CDR2 FQNNGV. This CDR3 comprises 16 residues. CDR3 DNA: TGTGCCAGCAGCACCATCGGGACAGATAATAGGAACACCATATATTTT. Translation: CASSTIGTDNRNTIYF.

The chain employs TRBV4-3 and TRBJ1-6; weak D call: TRBD1 (5 bases). Germline V CDR1 and CDR2: LGHNA, YSLEER. This CDR3 comprises 14 residues. The ends were cut back, 1 base at V and 6 bases at J, with 7 bases in the middle. This chain's CDR3 is CASSQVRGNSPLHF. The DNA of the CDR3 is TGCGCCAGCAGCCAAGTAAGGGGTAATTCACCCCTCCACTTT.

V is TRBV7-8 and J is TRBJ2-3; D is perhaps TRBD1 or TRBD2 (5 bases each). The CDR3 is 14 residues long. The germline V and J ends were trimmed by 4 bases and 1 base, with 9 bases remaining between them. The V gene's germline CDR1 is SGHVS and CDR2 FQNEAQ. The CDR3 loop reads CASSSRDRTDTQYF. In nucleotides, the CDR3 is TGTGCCAGCAGCTCTCGGGACCGCACAGATACGCAGTATTTT.

The chain couples TRBV5-1 to TRBJ1-1, with D perhaps TRBD1 (5 bases). The CDR3 sequence is 15 residues long. The V gene's germline CDR1 is SGHRS and CDR2 YFSETQ. Trimming took 5 bases from V and 1 from J, leaving 15 bases between them. CDR3: CASRKVSGANTEAFF. CDR3 nucleotide sequence: TGCGCCAGCAGGAAAGTAAGCGGGGCGAACACTGAAGCTTTCTTT. Based on the CDR3 plus reference TRBV5-1 and TRBJ1-1, the full variable domain is KAGVTQTPRYLIKTRGQQVTLSCSPISGHRSVSWYQQTPGQGLQFLFEYFSETQRNKGNFPGRFSGRQFSNSRSEMNVSTLELGDSALYLCASRKVSGANTEAFFGQGTRLTVV.

J is TRBJ1-3 and V is TRBV6-5; no firm D call. V lost 0 bases to trimming and J lost 8 bases, with 14 bases between them. This CDR3 is built from 15 residues. Germline V lookup: CDR1 MNHEY, CDR2 SVGAGI. In DNA, the CDR3 is TGTGCCAGCAGTTACTCGTCTGGAGGGCAGGACACCATATATTTT. This encodes CASSYSSGGQDTIYF.

CDR3 bases: TGTGCCAGTAGTGACCGAAGACAGGGTGAGCAGTACTTC. It encodes CASSDRRQGEQYF. The chain uses TRBV19 and TRBJ2-7; 7 bases match TRBD1. The V gene end was trimmed by 5 bases and the J gene end by 7 bases; junction bases not matched to a gene: 8. CDR3 size: 13 residues. Germline V gives CDR1 LNHDA, CDR2 SQIVND (reference sequence).

This rearrangement joins TRBV4-3 to TRBJ1-2; D gene unclear. The V and J ends lost 1 base and 1 base respectively, with 4 bases between them. Germline V CDR1 and CDR2: LGHNA, YSLEER. The CDR3 consists of 13 residues. The CDR3 coding sequence is TGCGCCAGCAGCCAAGTCGGTAACTATGGCTACACCTTC. This sequence encodes CASSQVGNYGYTF.

V and J are TRBV30 and TRBJ1-5, with 7 bases lining up with TRBD1. Germline V gives CDR1 GTSNPN, CDR2 SVGIG (reference sequence). This CDR3 spans 19 amino acids. V shed 3 bases and J 6 bases; nucleotides not matched to a gene: 23. CDR3 sequence reads: CAWSAGVQGPTGRFQPQHF. CDR3 nucleotide sequence: TGTGCCTGGAGCGCGGGAGTACAGGGGCCAACGGGGCGATTTCAGCCCCAGCATTTT.

The chain is built from TRBV11-2 and TRBJ2-5; 7 bases line up with TRBD1. CDR1 and CDR2 (germline): SGHAT, FQNNGV. There are 16 residues in the CDR3. V lost 5 bases and J lost 1; bases outside the gene matches: 10. The CDR3 DNA sequence: TGTGCCAGCAGCCCGGGGAGTTCAGGGGGCCAAGAGACCCAGTACTTC. It translates to CASSPGSSGGQETQYF.

V and J are TRBV11-3 and TRBJ2-2, with D unresolved. Trimming pared 5 bases from V and 4 bases from J, leaving 11 bases between. There are 14 residues in the CDR3. Germline assignment: CDR1 SGHNT and CDR2 YENEEA. CDR3 amino acids: CASSHGISTGELFF. CDR3 bases: TGTGCCAGCAGCCACGGTATTAGCACCGGGGAGCTGTTTTTT.

This clone was counted only a few times. V usage is TRBV5-6 and J usage is TRBJ2-1, with 7 bases lining up with TRBD1. CDR3 length equals 12 residues. CDR1 and CDR2 (germline): SGHDT, YYEEEE. V lost 4 bases and J lost 9; bases outside the gene matches: 4. The CDR3 region is CASSIDRVEQFF. CDR3 coding DNA: TGTGCCAGCAGCATAGACAGGGTTGAGCAGTTCTTC.

The chain combines TRBV5-6 with TRBJ2-2; a weak D match, TRBD2 (6 bases). Deletions cut 4 bases from V and 6 bases from J, with 13 bases between. Germline V CDR1 and CDR2: SGHDT, YYEEEE. This CDR3 contains 14 residues. The CDR3 spells CASSGGPGAGELFF. CDR3 DNA: TGTGCCAGCAGCGGAGGACCGGGGGCCGGGGAGCTGTTTTTT.

The V and J genes are TRBV28 and TRBJ2-7, with D uncertain. Germline CDR1 reads MDHEN; CDR2 reads SYDVKM. Trimming took off 5 bases at V and 3 bases at J, with 8 bases between the two ends. The CDR3 sequence is 12 residues long. The CDR3 bases are TGTGCCAGCAGTGAGGTGTACTACGAGCAGTACTTC. Translated, it gives CASSEVYYEQYF.

The chain recombines TRBV6-1 with TRBJ1-1; TRBD1 matches 7 bases. The CDR3 covers 13 residues. Unmatched junction bases numbered 6, after V lost 4 bases and J lost 7 bases. In germline, CDR1 is MNHNS, CDR2 SASEGT. The CDR3 protein is CASSGDSWREAFF. The CDR3 DNA is TGTGCCAGCAGTGGGGACAGCTGGCGTGAAGCTTTCTTT.

CDR3 DNA: TGCGCCAGCAGCCAAGATTCATGGTTACAGGCTAACACCGGGGAGCTGTTTTTT. Residues: CASSQDSWLQANTGELFF. The gene calls are TRBV4-1 and TRBJ2-2; D is perhaps TRBD1 (5 bases). The germline V gene encodes CDR1 MGHRA and CDR2 YSYEKL. There are 18 residues in the CDR3. The V end lost 0 bases, the J end lost 2 bases, and 16 bases lay between the germline ends.

In its sample, this clone was seen once. This chain joins TRBV7-3 and TRBJ1-1, with D possibly being TRBD1 (5 bases). The CDR3 is 13 amino acids. Germline CDR1 reads SGHTA; CDR2 reads FQGTGA. The V gene lost 5 bases and the J gene lost 5 bases, with 12 bases spanning the gap. The CDR3 here is CASSPLGGTEAFF. As DNA, the CDR3 is TGTGCCAGCAGCCCCCTGGGGGGGACTGAAGCTTTCTTT.

This clone has just a few counts. The chain couples TRBV4-1 to TRBJ2-7; tentatively, D is TRBD1 or TRBD2 (7 bases each). The CDR3 is 16 residues long. The germline V and J ends were trimmed by 0 bases and 6 bases, with 18 bases remaining between them. CDR1 and CDR2 from the germline V gene are MGHRA and YSYEKL. The CDR3 spells CASSQDVTGRDSEQYF. The CDR3 region has the DNA TGCGCCAGCAGCCAAGATGTGACAGGGAGGGATAGCGAGCAGTACTTC.

The gene calls are TRBV5-1 and TRBJ2-5; 8 nucleotides match TRBD2. Germline V gives CDR1 SGHRS, CDR2 YFSETQ. V was pared by 2 bases and J by 4 bases, with 4 bases of the junction left unmatched. The CDR3 is 14 amino acids. CDR3 sequence reads: CASSFSGVGETQYF. Here the CDR3 DNA reads TGCGCCAGCAGCTTTAGCGGGGTTGGAGAGACCCAGTACTTC. Based on the CDR3 plus reference TRBV5-1 and TRBJ2-5, the full variable domain is KAGVTQTPRYLIKTRGQQVTLSCSPISGHRSVSWYQQTPGQGLQFLFEYFSETQRNKGNFPGRFSGRQFSNSRSEMNVSTLELGDSALYLCASSFSGVGETQYFGPGTRLLVL.

V and J are TRBV6-4 and TRBJ1-6, with TRBD1 matching 9 bases. The V segment lost 4 bases and the J segment 7 bases; nucleotides outside the gene matches: 14. CDR1 is MRHNA and CDR2 is SNTAGT in the germline V gene. CDR3 size: 18 residues. CDR3 sequence: CASSAGTGFGTGNSPLHF. The CDR3 nucleotides read TGTGCCAGCAGTGCCGGGACAGGGTTTGGAACGGGGAATTCACCCCTCCACTTT.

The chain couples TRBV7-9 to TRBJ2-5; TRBD1 matches 9 bases. Per germline, CDR1 SEHNR and CDR2 FQNEAQ (reference sequence). The length of the CDR3 is 14 residues. The V gene end was trimmed by 5 bases and the J gene end by 3 bases; junction bases not matched to a gene: 4. Written as DNA, the CDR3 is TGTGCCAGCAGCCCCGGGACAGGGAAAGAGACCCAGTACTTC. Protein sequence: CASSPGTGKETQYF.